The 19 T cell receptor beta chains below all came from one sample that was sequenced in a study of T cell responses to AZD1222 COVID-19 vaccine. Data came from immunoSEQ multiplex PCR; TCRdb stores just in-frame clones and leaves some out. Among roughly 120,000 clones listed, roughly 90% were seen once. The source was peripheral blood, collected on day 0 of AZD1222 vaccination. These receptors originate from an adult in good health.

This chain uses TRBV18 with TRBJ1-2, with D uncertain. Germline V CDR1 and CDR2: KGHSH, LQKENI. V was pared by 4 bases and J by 3 bases, with 15 bases between. The CDR3 consists of 15 residues. Here the CDR3 DNA reads TGTGCCAGCTCACTTAACACGGAACCACACTATGGCTACACCTTC. Translating gives CASSLNTEPHYGYTF.

This chain joins TRBV5-1 and TRBJ2-3; 8 bases align to TRBD2. Germline lookup yields CDR1 SGHRS and CDR2 YFSETQ. J gave up 6 bases and V 0 bases, and 6 bases lay outside the gene matches. The CDR3 has 15 residues. CDR3 residues: CASSLVGLALDTQYF. In DNA, the CDR3 is TGCGCCAGCAGCTTGGTTGGACTAGCTCTGGATACGCAGTATTTT. The complete variable domain, with remaining parts taken from reference TRBV5-1 and TRBJ2-3, reads KAGVTQTPRYLIKTRGQQVTLSCSPISGHRSVSWYQQTPGQGLQFLFEYFSETQRNKGNFPGRFSGRQFSNSRSEMNVSTLELGDSALYLCASSLVGLALDTQYFGPGTRLTVL.

This chain connects TRBV29-1 to TRBJ2-5; D is ambiguous. V gave up 1 base and J gave up 5 bases, with 17 bases separating them. Germline V gene lookup returns CDR1 SQVTM and CDR2 ANQGSEA. The CDR3 is 15 amino acids. CDR3 bases: TGCAGCGTTGAAGGCGCAGGCACCGCGGCCGAGACCCAGTACTTC. Its translation is CSVEGAGTAAETQYF.

The genes are TRBV7-9 and TRBJ1-1; 7 bases fit TRBD1. The CDR3 contains 12 residues. The junction had 4 bases not matched to a gene; V was cut back by 5 bases and J by 7 bases. Germline V CDR1 and CDR2: SEHNR, FQNEAQ (reference sequence). DNA for the CDR3: TGTGCCAGCAGCCCAGGGGGGCTTGAAGCTTTCTTT. Its protein product is CASSPGGLEAFF.

The chain links TRBV7-9 to TRBJ2-7; 8 positions agree with TRBD2. Germline-derived CDR1 and CDR2 are SEHNR and FQNEAQ (reference sequence). The CDR3 runs to 17 residues. Trimming cost V 5 bases and J 6 bases; bases outside gene matches: 18. CDR3 nucleotides: TGTGCCAGCAGCCCAGCGGGGGCGCAGGAACGTCTCGGCGAGCAGTACTTC. It encodes CASSPAGAQERLGEQYF.

J is TRBJ1-1 and V is TRBV19; D possibly corresponds to TRBD1 (5 bases). The germline gives CDR1 LNHDA, CDR2 SQIVND (reference sequence). The V end lost 6 bases, the J end lost 5 bases, and 13 bases lay between the germline ends. CDR3 length: 13 amino acids. The CDR3 sequence: CASRIGTETEAFF. In DNA, the CDR3 is TGTGCCAGTAGAATCGGGACCGAGACTGAAGCTTTCTTT.

V usage is TRBV2 and J usage is TRBJ1-1; perhaps TRBD1 as D (5 bases). V gave up 7 bases and J gave up 6 bases, with 18 bases separating them. CDR3 length equals 14 residues. Germline V lookup: CDR1 SNHLY, CDR2 FYNNEI. CDR3 bases: TGTGCCAGCATCCAGACCGCTCCGGGACCTGAAGCTTTCTTT. Its protein product is CASIQTAPGPEAFF.

This rearrangement joins TRBV6-1 to TRBJ1-6; D gene uncertain. CDR1 and CDR2 (germline): MNHNS, SASEGT. The V gene lost 3 bases and the J gene lost 7 bases, with 13 bases spanning the gap. The CDR3 contains 15 residues. The CDR3 DNA follows: TGTGCCAGCAGTGAGAATCCCGTTTCGAATTCACCCCTCCACTTT. Encoded protein: CASSENPVSNSPLHF.

The chain employs TRBV9 and TRBJ2-1, with 11 bases that match TRBD2. The CDR3 length is 15 residues. The junction had 7 bases not matched to a gene; V was cut back by 4 bases and J by 7 bases. Germline-derived CDR1 and CDR2 are SGDLS and YYNGEE. The CDR3 spells CASSLRLAGTNEQFF. As DNA, the CDR3 is TGTGCCAGCAGCTTAAGACTAGCGGGGACTAATGAGCAGTTCTTC.

The gene calls are TRBV27 and TRBJ2-1, with 9 bases lining up with TRBD2. Per the germline V gene, CDR1 is MNHEY and CDR2 is SMNVEV (reference sequence). CDR3 length equals 16 residues. The V segment lost 1 base and the J segment 4 bases; nucleotides outside the gene matches: 5. CDR3 nucleotides: TGTGCCAGCAGTTTATGGGGACTAGCCGAATACAATGAGCAGTTCTTC. It translates to CASSLWGLAEYNEQFF.

The J gene is TRBJ1-2, the V gene TRBV19; tentatively, D is TRBD1 (6 bases). This CDR3 has 15 amino acids. Germline V gene lookup returns CDR1 LNHDA and CDR2 SQIVND (reference sequence). The V gene lost 3 bases and the J gene lost 4 bases, with 15 bases spanning the gap. The CDR3 bases are TGTGCCAGTAGTATTGGAGCAGGGGCGGTCTATGGCTACACCTTC. Translation: CASSIGAGAVYGYTF.

The chain carries TRBV28 and TRBJ2-1, with 8 bases that match TRBD2. The CDR3 contains 15 residues. V shed 4 bases and J 6 bases; nucleotides not matched to a gene: 8. CDR1 is MDHEN, CDR2 SYDVKM, per germline. The CDR3 DNA follows: TGTGCCAGCAGTTCTACTAGCGGAGGTCCCAATGAGCAGTTCTTC. Translated: CASSSTSGGPNEQFF.

The chain joins TRBV27 to TRBJ2-3; a possible D gene is TRBD2 (5 bases). CDR1 is MNHEY, CDR2 SMNVEV, per germline (reference sequence). The CDR3 loop spans 17 amino acids. Trimming removed 4 bases from V and 2 bases from J, with 19 bases in between. The CDR3 is CASSSFPGGPPTDTQYF. In DNA, the CDR3 is TGTGCCAGCAGTTCGTTCCCCGGAGGCCCCCCCACAGATACGCAGTATTTT.

CDR3 region: CASRPQGNSPLHF. CDR3 nucleotide sequence: TGTGCCAGTCGCCCCCAGGGGAATTCACCCCTCCACTTT. The V and J genes are TRBV19 and TRBJ1-6; perhaps TRBD1 as D (6 bases). Trimming removed 8 bases at V and 7 bases at J, with 12 bases between. The germline CDR1 and CDR2 sequences are LNHDA and SQIVND (reference sequence). The CDR3 is 13 amino acids.

V and J are TRBV27 and TRBJ2-7; no clear D. Germline V CDR1 and CDR2: MNHEY, SMNVEV (reference sequence). The CDR3 consists of 12 residues. V was pared by 6 bases and J by 3 bases, with 9 bases between. The CDR3 region is CASSPSGYEQYF. DNA of the CDR3: TGTGCCAGCAGCCCTTCGGGCTACGAGCAGTACTTC.

The chain uses TRBV7-9 and TRBJ2-3; D is possibly TRBD2 (6 bases). In germline, CDR1 is SEHNR, CDR2 FQNEAQ (reference sequence). Trimming shortened V by 4 bases and J by 2 bases, and 25 bases separated the two germline ends. This CDR3 is built from 19 residues. CDR3 sequence reads: CASSSPISGLPRDTDTQYF. The DNA of the CDR3 is TGTGCCAGCAGCTCCCCCATTAGCGGACTCCCAAGGGACACAGATACGCAGTATTTT.

The chain uses TRBV4-1 and TRBJ1-4; D is uncertain. This CDR3 spans 13 amino acids. Germline-derived CDR1 and CDR2 are MGHRA and YSYEKL. The ends were cut back, 3 bases at V and 5 bases at J, with 7 bases in the middle. Here the CDR3 DNA reads TGCGCCAGCAGCCAGCCGGTCAATGAAAAACTGTTTTTT. It specifies CASSQPVNEKLFF.

The chain recombines TRBV6-6 with TRBJ1-5, with D unclear. Germline lookup yields CDR1 MNHNY and CDR2 SVGAGI (reference sequence). This CDR3 region has 13 residues. V dropped 8 bases and J dropped 4 bases, with 12 bases sitting between them. The CDR3 is CASWGLVNQPQHF. The DNA for the CDR3 is TGTGCCAGCTGGGGTCTAGTAAATCAGCCCCAGCATTTT.

The chain recombines TRBV25-1 with TRBJ1-4; no firm D call. Deletions cut 3 bases from V and 5 bases from J, with 10 bases between. This CDR3 spans 14 amino acids. Germline V gives CDR1 MGHDK, CDR2 SYGVNS. In DNA, the CDR3 is TGTGCCAGCAGTGACAATCGGGGAAATGAAAAACTGTTTTTT. The encoded protein is CASSDNRGNEKLFF.